The 11 T cell receptor beta chains presented below share a single source sample, sequenced in a study of T cell clonotyping in hematopoietic cell transplantation. Some clones are missing from TCRdb's copy, which holds only in-frame ones; the method was immunoSEQ multiplex PCR. The sample carries some 30,000 clones, more than 90% recorded once. The specimen sequenced was peripheral blood mononuclear cells. The receptors shown here come from a man aged 45-65 years in good health. Some clones in this sample may be carry-over from other donors' samples.

The chain uses TRBV6-5 and TRBJ1-1; D is uncertain. Deletions cut 6 bases from V and 0 bases from J, with 14 bases between. The CDR3 contains 15 residues. The germline V gene has CDR1 MNHEY and CDR2 SVGAGI. CDR3 DNA sequence: TGTGCCAGCAGGCTCGGCCAGCCTATGAACACTGAAGCTTTCTTT. This translates into CASRLGQPMNTEAFF.

This clone occurred a few times. V gene TRBV28 combines with J gene TRBJ1-1; D perhaps matches TRBD1 (6 bases). CDR1 and CDR2 (germline): MDHEN, SYDVKM. The CDR3 has 16 residues. The V end was cut by 6 bases, the J end by 0 bases, with 17 bases between. CDR3 bases: TGTGCCAGCAGCGAAACCCCGGGACAACTGAACACTGAAGCTTTCTTT. Protein product: CASSETPGQLNTEAFF.

The chain employs TRBV6-6 and TRBJ1-6; D uncertain. V was shortened by 4 bases and J by 0 bases, with 10 bases between the two germline ends. This CDR3 comprises 16 residues. CDR1 and CDR2 (germline): MNHNY, SVGAGI (reference sequence). The CDR3: CASSSGESSYNSPLHF. In DNA form, the CDR3 reads TGTGCCAGCAGTTCCGGGGAGAGCTCCTATAATTCACCCCTCCACTTT.

The chain combines TRBV2 with TRBJ2-2; TRBD2 aligns across 9 bases. The CDR3 has 15 amino acids. The V gene end was trimmed by 9 bases and the J gene end by 7 bases; junction bases not matched to a gene: 12. Germline assignment: CDR1 SNHLY and CDR2 FYNNEI. In DNA, the CDR3 is TGTGCCAGTGCCCCTAGCGGGGCCTTGGGCGGGGAGCTGTTTTTT. It translates to CASAPSGALGGELFF.

The J gene is TRBJ2-6, the V gene TRBV4-3, with D uncertain. The CDR3 is 18 residues long. Germline V gene lookup returns CDR1 LGHNA and CDR2 YSLEER. The V and J ends lost 2 bases and 0 bases respectively, with 14 bases between them. CDR3 residues: CASSQIYRRSSGANVLTF. As DNA, the CDR3 is TGCGCCAGCAGCCAAATCTACCGCCGCTCCTCTGGGGCCAACGTCCTGACTTTC.

The J gene is TRBJ1-2, the V gene TRBV27, with D unresolved. The CDR3 extends over 14 amino acids. The germline CDR1 and CDR2 sequences are MNHEY and SMNVEV (reference sequence). V was cut by 7 bases and J by 6 bases, with 18 bases left in between. The CDR3 DNA follows: TGTGCCAGCAATCCACCGCAGCGTTCCCATGGCTACACCTTC. It translates to CASNPPQRSHGYTF.

The chain uses TRBV5-4 and TRBJ2-3, with D perhaps matching TRBD1 (5 bases). This CDR3 is built from 16 residues. Germline values: CDR1 SGHNT, CDR2 YYREEE (reference sequence). V lost 2 bases to trimming and J lost 2 bases, with 15 bases between them. DNA of the CDR3: TGTGCCAGCAGCTTAGGGGCAGGCCTCTCCACAGATACGCAGTATTTT. Residues: CASSLGAGLSTDTQYF.

The chain employs TRBV4-3 and TRBJ1-3; D gene ambiguous. This CDR3 has 14 residues. Trimming removed 1 base from V and 2 bases from J, with 6 bases in between. In germline, CDR1 is LGHNA, CDR2 YSLEER. This chain's CDR3 is CASSQVWTGNTIYF. The DNA for the CDR3 is TGCGCCAGCAGCCAAGTCTGGACTGGAAACACCATATATTTT.

This chain connects TRBV7-2 to TRBJ2-5; tentatively, D is TRBD1 or TRBD2 (5 bases each). This CDR3 is built from 15 residues. V was cut by 1 base and J by 5 bases, with 14 bases left in between. Germline V gives CDR1 SGHTA, CDR2 FQGNSA. The CDR3 DNA sequence: TGTGCCAGCAGCTTAGATATGGGGGTGGTGGAGACCCAGTACTTC. Protein product: CASSLDMGVVETQYF.

The V and J genes are TRBV4-2 and TRBJ1-2, with D perhaps matching TRBD1 (5 bases). There are 13 residues in the CDR3. V was cut by 0 bases and J by 6 bases, with 8 bases left in between. Germline V gives CDR1 LGHNA, CDR2 YNFKEQ. CDR3 in DNA: TGTGCCAGCAGCCAAGACTCAGGGAATGGCTACACCTTC. Protein sequence: CASSQDSGNGYTF.

The chain uses TRBV29-1 and TRBJ1-2; a weak D match, TRBD1 (5 bases). The CDR3 has 13 residues. From germline, CDR1 is SQVTM and CDR2 ANQGSEA. Deletions cut 4 bases from V and 6 bases from J, with 15 bases between. CDR3 nucleotide sequence: TGCAGCGTTGCCACCGGGACGGCCGATGGCTACACCTTC. It yields the protein CSVATGTADGYTF.